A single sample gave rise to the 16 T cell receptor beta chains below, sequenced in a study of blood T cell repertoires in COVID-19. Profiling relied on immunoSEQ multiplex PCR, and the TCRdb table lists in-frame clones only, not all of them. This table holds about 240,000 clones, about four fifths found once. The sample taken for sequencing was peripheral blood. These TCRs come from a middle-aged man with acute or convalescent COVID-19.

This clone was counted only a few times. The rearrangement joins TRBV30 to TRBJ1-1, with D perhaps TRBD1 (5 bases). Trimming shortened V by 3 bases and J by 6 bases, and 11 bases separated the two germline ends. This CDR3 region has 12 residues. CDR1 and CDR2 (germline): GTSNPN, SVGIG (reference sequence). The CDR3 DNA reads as TGTGCCTGGAGGTATCCGGGGGCTGAAGCTTTCTTT. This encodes CAWRYPGAEAFF.

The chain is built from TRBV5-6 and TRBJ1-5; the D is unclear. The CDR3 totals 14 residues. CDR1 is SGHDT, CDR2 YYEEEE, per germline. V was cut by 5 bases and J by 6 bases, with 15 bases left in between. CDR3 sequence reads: CASSDGPGGQPQHF. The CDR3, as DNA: TGTGCCAGCAGTGACGGCCCGGGTGGTCAGCCCCAGCATTTT. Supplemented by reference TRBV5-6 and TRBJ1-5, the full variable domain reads DAGVTQSPTHLIKTRGQQVTLRCSPKSGHDTVSWYQQALGQGPQFIFQYYEEEERQRGNFPDRFSGHQFPNYSSELNVNALLLGDSALYLCASSDGPGGQPQHFGDGTRLSIL.

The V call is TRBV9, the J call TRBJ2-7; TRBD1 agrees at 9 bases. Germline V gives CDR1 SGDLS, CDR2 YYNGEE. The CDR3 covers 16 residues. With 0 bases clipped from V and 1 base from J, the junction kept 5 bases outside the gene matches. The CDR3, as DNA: TGTGCCAGCAGCGTAGATGGCGGGACAGGGTCCTACGAGCAGTACTTC. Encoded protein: CASSVDGGTGSYEQYF.

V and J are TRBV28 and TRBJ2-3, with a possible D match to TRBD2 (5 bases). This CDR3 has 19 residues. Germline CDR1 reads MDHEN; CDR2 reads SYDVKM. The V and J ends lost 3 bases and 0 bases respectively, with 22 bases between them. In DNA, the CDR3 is TGTGCCAGCAGTTTTCTAGCCCCAGAATTAGTTTCTAGCACAGATACGCAGTATTTT. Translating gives CASSFLAPELVSSTDTQYF.

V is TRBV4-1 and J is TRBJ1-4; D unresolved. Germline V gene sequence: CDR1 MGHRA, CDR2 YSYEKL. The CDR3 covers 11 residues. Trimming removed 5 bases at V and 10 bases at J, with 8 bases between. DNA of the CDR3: TGCGCCAGCAGCAGGCTAGGAAAACTGTTTTTT. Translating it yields CASSRLGKLFF.

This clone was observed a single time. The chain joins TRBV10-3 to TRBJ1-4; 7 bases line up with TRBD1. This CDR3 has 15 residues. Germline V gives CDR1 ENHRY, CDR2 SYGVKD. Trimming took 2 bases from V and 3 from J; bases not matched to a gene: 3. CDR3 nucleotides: TGTGCCATCAGTGAGAAGCAGGGGGCTAATGAAAAACTGTTTTTT. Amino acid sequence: CAISEKQGANEKLFF.

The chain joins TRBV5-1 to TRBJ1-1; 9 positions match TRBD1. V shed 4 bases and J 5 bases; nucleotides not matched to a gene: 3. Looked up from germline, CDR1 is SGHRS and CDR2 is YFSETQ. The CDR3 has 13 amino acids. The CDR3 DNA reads TGCGCCAGCAGCATACAGGGGGCGACTGAAGCTTTCTTT. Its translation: CASSIQGATEAFF.

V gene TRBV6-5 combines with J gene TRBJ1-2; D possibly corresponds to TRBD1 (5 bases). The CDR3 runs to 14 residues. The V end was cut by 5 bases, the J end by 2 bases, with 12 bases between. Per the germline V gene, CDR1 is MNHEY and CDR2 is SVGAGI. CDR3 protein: CASSPQGKNYGYTF. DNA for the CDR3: TGTGCCAGCAGTCCTCAGGGAAAGAACTATGGCTACACCTTC.

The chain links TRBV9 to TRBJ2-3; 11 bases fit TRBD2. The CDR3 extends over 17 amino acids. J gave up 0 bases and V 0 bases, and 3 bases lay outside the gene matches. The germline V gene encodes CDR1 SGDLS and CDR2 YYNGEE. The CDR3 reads CASSVGASGGSTDTQYF. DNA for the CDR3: TGTGCCAGCAGCGTAGGGGCTAGCGGGGGGAGCACAGATACGCAGTATTTT.

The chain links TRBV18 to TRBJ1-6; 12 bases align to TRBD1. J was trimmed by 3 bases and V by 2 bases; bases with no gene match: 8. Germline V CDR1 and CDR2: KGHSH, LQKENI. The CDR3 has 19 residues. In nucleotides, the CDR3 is TGTGCCAGCTCACCAACGGGGACAGGGGGCCCCGTCTATAATTCACCCCTCCACTTT. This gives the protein CASSPTGTGGPVYNSPLHF. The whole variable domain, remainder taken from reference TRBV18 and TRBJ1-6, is NAGVMQNPRHLVRRRGQEARLRCSPMKGHSHVYWYRQLPEEGLKFMVYLQKENIIDESGMPKERFSAEFPKEGPSILRIQQVVRGDSAAYFCASSPTGTGGPVYNSPLHFGNGTRLTVT.

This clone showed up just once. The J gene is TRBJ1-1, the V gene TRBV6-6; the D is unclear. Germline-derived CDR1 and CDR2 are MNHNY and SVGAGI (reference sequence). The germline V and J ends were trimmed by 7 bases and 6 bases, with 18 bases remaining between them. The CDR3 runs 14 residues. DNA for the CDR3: TGTGCCAGCACCAGACCCCCCGAGGATCCTGAAGCTTTCTTT. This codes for CASTRPPEDPEAFF.

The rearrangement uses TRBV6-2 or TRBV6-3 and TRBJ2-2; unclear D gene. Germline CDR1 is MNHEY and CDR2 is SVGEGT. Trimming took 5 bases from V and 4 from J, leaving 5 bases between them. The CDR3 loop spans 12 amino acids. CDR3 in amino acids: CASSPFTGELFF. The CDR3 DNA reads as TGTGCCAGCAGTCCCTTCACCGGGGAGCTGTTTTTT.

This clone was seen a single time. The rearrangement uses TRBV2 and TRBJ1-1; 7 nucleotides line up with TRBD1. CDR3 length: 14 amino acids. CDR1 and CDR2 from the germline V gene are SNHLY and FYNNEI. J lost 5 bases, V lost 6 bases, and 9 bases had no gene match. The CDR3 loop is CASRDTGVVTEAFF. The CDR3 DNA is TGTGCCAGCAGGGATACAGGGGTGGTGACTGAAGCTTTCTTT. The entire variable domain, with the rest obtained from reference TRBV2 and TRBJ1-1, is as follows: EPEVTQTPSHQVTQMGQEVILRCVPISNHLYFYWYRQILGQKVEFLVSFYNNEISEKSEIFDDQFSVERPDGSNFTLKIRSTKLEDSAMYFCASRDTGVVTEAFFGQGTRLTVV.

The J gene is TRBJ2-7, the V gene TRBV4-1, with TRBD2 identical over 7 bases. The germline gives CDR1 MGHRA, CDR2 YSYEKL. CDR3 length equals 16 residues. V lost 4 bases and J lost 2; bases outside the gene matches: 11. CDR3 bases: TGCGCCAGCAGCCCACGTTCCGGGACTACTACCTACGAGCAGTACTTC. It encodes CASSPRSGTTTYEQYF.

The CDR3 reads CASSLTGQPQHF. CDR3 in DNA: TGTGCCAGCAGCTTGACGGGGCAGCCCCAGCATTTT. The gene calls are TRBV5-4 and TRBJ1-5, with D unclear. The germline gives CDR1 SGHNT, CDR2 YYREEE (reference sequence). There are 12 residues in the CDR3. The germline V and J ends were trimmed by 1 base and 7 bases, with 6 bases remaining between them.

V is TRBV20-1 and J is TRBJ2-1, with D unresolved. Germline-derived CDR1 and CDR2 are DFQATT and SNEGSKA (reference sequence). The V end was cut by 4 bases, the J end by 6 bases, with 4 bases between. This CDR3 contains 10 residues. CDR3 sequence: CSATVNEQFF. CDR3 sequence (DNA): TGCAGTGCTACAGTCAATGAGCAGTTCTTC.